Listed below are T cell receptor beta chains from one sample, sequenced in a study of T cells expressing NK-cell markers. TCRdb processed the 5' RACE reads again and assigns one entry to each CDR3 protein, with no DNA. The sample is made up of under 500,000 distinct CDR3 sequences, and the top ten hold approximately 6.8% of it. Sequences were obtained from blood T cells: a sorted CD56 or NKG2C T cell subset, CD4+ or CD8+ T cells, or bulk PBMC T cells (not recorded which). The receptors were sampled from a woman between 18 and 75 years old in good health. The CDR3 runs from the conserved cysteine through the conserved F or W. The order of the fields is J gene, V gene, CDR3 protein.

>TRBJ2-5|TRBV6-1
CASSPGRLQETQYF
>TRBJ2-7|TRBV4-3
CASSRTVGGPYEQYF
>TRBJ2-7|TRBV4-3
CASSQALGRTYSYEQYF
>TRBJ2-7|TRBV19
CASSPTSDSYEQYF
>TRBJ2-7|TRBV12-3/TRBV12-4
CASSPRTGLGYEQYF
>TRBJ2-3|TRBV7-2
CASSPTRGPTDTQYF
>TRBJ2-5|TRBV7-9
CASSLESSPWETQYF
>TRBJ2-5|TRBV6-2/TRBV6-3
CASSAPGTEQETQYF
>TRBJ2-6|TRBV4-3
CASSQDMWSIGANVLTF
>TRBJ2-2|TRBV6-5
CASSYPGQITGELFF
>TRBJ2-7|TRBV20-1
CSARGSGSRRSYEQYF
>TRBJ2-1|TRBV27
CASSFAASGRSYNEQFF
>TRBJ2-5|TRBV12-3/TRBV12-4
CASSFTAETQYF
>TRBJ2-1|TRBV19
CASRTGGNEQFF
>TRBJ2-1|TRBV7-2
CASSPLTGVEDEQFF
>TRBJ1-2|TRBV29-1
CSVRSAGSGYTF
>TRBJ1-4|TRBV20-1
CSARPGQGEKLFF